The 23 T cell receptor beta chains given below trace back to one sample, sequenced in a study of blood T cell repertoires in COVID-19. Clones were read by immunoSEQ multiplex PCR, and TCRdb kept only the in-frame ones, dropping some. The sample gives tens of thousands of clones, roughly 91% of which show up once; around an eighth is in the top ten. The source material was peripheral blood. These receptors were taken from a man aged 60 to 69 with active COVID-19.

The chain carries TRBV5-1 and TRBJ1-1, with D tentatively TRBD1 (5 bases). CDR1 is SGHRS, CDR2 YFSETQ, per germline. The length of the CDR3 is 18 residues. Between the trimmed V and J ends, which lost 4 bases and 1 base, there was a span of 23 bases. The CDR3 reads CASSSENQGGLKNTEAFF. The CDR3 DNA sequence: TGCGCCAGCAGCAGCGAGAACCAGGGAGGGCTGAAGAACACTGAAGCTTTCTTT.

The genes are TRBV10-3 and TRBJ2-7; D possibly corresponds to TRBD1 (7 bases). Germline loops: CDR1 ENHRY, CDR2 SYGVKD. Trimming stripped 3 bases from V and 2 bases from J, with 11 bases between. The CDR3 extends over 14 amino acids. CDR3 in amino acids: CAISDSGQAYEQYF. CDR3 nucleotides: TGTGCCATCAGTGATAGCGGACAGGCCTACGAGCAGTACTTC.

The chain has TRBV9 and TRBJ2-2, with 7 bases lining up with TRBD2. V was pared by 2 bases and J by 6 bases, with 4 bases of the junction left unmatched. The CDR3 is 14 amino acids. Germline V gene lookup returns CDR1 SGDLS and CDR2 YYNGEE. CDR3 nucleotide sequence: TGTGCCAGCAGCGTTGGGGGAGGGGCCGGGGAGCTGTTTTTT. The encoded protein is CASSVGGGAGELFF.

The chain employs TRBV5-4 and TRBJ2-7, with D tentatively TRBD2 (7 bases). The germline gives CDR1 SGHNT, CDR2 YYREEE (reference sequence). The CDR3 length is 16 residues. The V end lost 1 base, the J end lost 0 bases, and 14 bases lay between the germline ends. The CDR3: CASSLLGGGLSYEQYF. The CDR3 region has the DNA TGTGCCAGCAGCTTGTTGGGCGGGGGCCTCTCCTACGAGCAGTACTTC.

This clone was seen once. V gene TRBV6-2 or TRBV6-3 combines with J gene TRBJ2-1; 9 nucleotides agree with TRBD1. V lost 4 bases and J lost 5; bases outside the gene matches: 6. Germline values: CDR1 MNHEY, CDR2 SVGEGT. This CDR3 is 15 amino acids long. CDR3 DNA: TGTGCCAGCAGTTCAACAGGGGGCGGTCACAATGAGCAGTTCTTC. Encoded protein: CASSSTGGGHNEQFF.

In its sample, this clone was seen once. The rearrangement uses TRBV11-2 and TRBJ2-1; D gene uncertain. The CDR3 has 15 amino acids. Between the trimmed V and J ends, which lost 7 bases and 7 bases, there was a span of 20 bases. Germline assignment: CDR1 SGHAT and CDR2 FQNNGV. The CDR3 sequence is CASKLAPRLWNEQFF. The CDR3 nucleotides are TGTGCCAGCAAACTCGCCCCGCGGTTGTGGAATGAGCAGTTCTTC.

V usage is TRBV27 and J usage is TRBJ1-5; D unclear. Germline CDR1 MNHEY, CDR2 SMNVEV (reference sequence). The CDR3 totals 16 residues. V lost 2 bases to trimming and J lost 2 bases, with 13 bases between them. The CDR3 protein is CASSLTLGSGNQPQHF. The CDR3 nucleotides are TGTGCCAGCAGTTTAACCTTGGGGAGCGGCAATCAGCCCCAGCATTTT.

CDR3: CASSPGTGYGYTF. CDR3 coding DNA: TGTGCCAGCTCACCAGGGACAGGCTATGGCTACACCTTC. This chain uses TRBV18 with TRBJ1-2; 8 nucleotides match TRBD1. CDR3 size: 13 residues. With V trimmed by 2 bases and J by 4 bases, 0 bases remained unmatched. Germline CDR1 is KGHSH and CDR2 is LQKENI. Combining the CDR3 with reference TRBV18 and TRBJ1-2 gives the whole variable domain NAGVMQNPRHLVRRRGQEARLRCSPMKGHSHVYWYRQLPEEGLKFMVYLQKENIIDESGMPKERFSAEFPKEGPSILRIQQVVRGDSAAYFCASSPGTGYGYTFGSGTRLTVV.

This chain joins TRBV5-4 and TRBJ2-5; 15 bases map to TRBD2. CDR3 length: 16 residues. Germline CDR1 is SGHNT and CDR2 is YYREEE (reference sequence). V was pared by 5 bases and J by 0 bases, with 2 bases of the junction left unmatched. Written as DNA, the CDR3 is TGTGCCAGCAGACGGACTAGCGGGGGGGACCAAGAGACCCAGTACTTC. Translating gives CASRRTSGGDQETQYF.

The CDR3 DNA reads as TGTGCCAGTAGTCCTACCTGGGGGCAGGGGGCGAAAGAGACCCAGTACTTC. It encodes CASSPTWGQGAKETQYF. The rearrangement uses TRBV19 and TRBJ2-5, with TRBD1 matching 8 bases. In germline, CDR1 is LNHDA, CDR2 SQIVND (reference sequence). V dropped 5 bases and J dropped 3; count of bases not matched to a gene: 14. There are 17 residues in the CDR3.

This chain joins TRBV28 and TRBJ2-7; TRBD2 is a possible D gene (5 bases). The CDR3 loop spans 14 amino acids. V gave up 3 bases and J gave up 0 bases, with 9 bases separating them. The germline gives CDR1 MDHEN, CDR2 SYDVKM. The CDR3 sequence is CASSFGLASYEQYF. Written as DNA, the CDR3 is TGTGCCAGCAGTTTCGGGCTAGCCTCCTACGAGCAGTACTTC. Combining the CDR3 with reference TRBV28 and TRBJ2-7 gives the whole variable domain DVKVTQSSRYLVKRTGEKVFLECVQDMDHENMFWYRQDPGLGLRLIYFSYDVKMKEKGDIPEGYSVSREKKERFSLILESASTNQTSMYLCASSFGLASYEQYFGPGTRLTVT.

V and J are TRBV18 and TRBJ2-7, with TRBD1 matching 9 bases. Trimming removed 2 bases from V and 6 bases from J; junction bases left unmatched: 8. Germline assignment: CDR1 KGHSH and CDR2 LQKENI. The CDR3 runs to 15 residues. The CDR3 DNA sequence: TGTGCCAGCTCACCATCGGGACAGGGACGGGGCGAGCAGTACTTC. Translating it yields CASSPSGQGRGEQYF. The full variable domain, its missing parts supplied by reference TRBV18 and TRBJ2-7, is NAGVMQNPRHLVRRRGQEARLRCSPMKGHSHVYWYRQLPEEGLKFMVYLQKENIIDESGMPKERFSAEFPKEGPSILRIQQVVRGDSAAYFCASSPSGQGRGEQYFGPGTRLTVT.

This clone was observed once. This chain links TRBV7-2 with TRBJ2-5, with 15 bases that match TRBD2. This CDR3 spans 18 amino acids. J lost 5 bases, V lost 5 bases, and 12 bases had no gene match. The V gene's germline CDR1 is SGHTA and CDR2 FQGNSA. CDR3 sequence reads: CASSKRSGLAGGLETQYF. The CDR3 nucleotides are TGTGCCAGCAGCAAACGCTCGGGACTAGCGGGGGGCCTGGAGACCCAGTACTTC.

The chain links TRBV12-3 or TRBV12-4 to TRBJ1-5; D call uncertain. V shed 3 bases and J shed 5 bases, with 5 bases lying between them. CDR3 length: 12 residues. The CDR3 nucleotides read TGTGCCAGCAGTTTCGGAGATCAGCCCCAGCATTTT. Translating it yields CASSFGDQPQHF.

This clone was detected only a few times. This CDR3 is CASSLSRGTIGSPLHF. DNA of the CDR3: TGTGCCAGCAGTTTAAGCCGGGGAACTATAGGTTCACCCCTCCACTTT. This chain uses TRBV27 with TRBJ1-6; no clear D gene. The V and J ends lost 2 bases and 9 bases respectively, with 17 bases between them. This CDR3 has 16 residues. Germline assignment: CDR1 MNHEY and CDR2 SMNVEV (reference sequence).

The rearrangement joins TRBV5-1 to TRBJ1-5; TRBD1 aligns across 9 bases. The V segment lost 0 bases and the J segment 6 bases; nucleotides outside the gene matches: 7. The germline gives CDR1 SGHRS, CDR2 YFSETQ. The CDR3 runs to 16 residues. The CDR3 DNA reads TGCGCCAGCAGCTTGGGTGGACAGGGGTTGGGTCAGCCCCAGCATTTT. Protein: CASSLGGQGLGQPQHF.

V gene TRBV14 combines with J gene TRBJ2-2; the match to TRBD1 covers 9 bases. Unmatched junction bases numbered 2, after V lost 6 bases and J lost 6 bases. CDR3 length equals 13 residues. The germline CDR1 and CDR2 sequences are SGHDN and FVKESK. CDR3 sequence reads: CASRRQGAGELFF. The CDR3 DNA follows: TGTGCCAGCAGACGACAGGGGGCCGGGGAGCTGTTTTTT.

This clone was recorded once. The gene calls are TRBV2 and TRBJ2-5, with 7 bases lining up with TRBD1. The ends lost 2 bases at V and 4 bases at J; junction bases unmatched: 10. CDR1 is SNHLY, CDR2 FYNNEI, per germline. CDR3 length: 16 residues. CDR3 sequence: CASSESEVSGGETQYF. As DNA, the CDR3 is TGTGCCAGCAGTGAATCAGAGGTATCAGGGGGAGAGACCCAGTACTTC.

The chain has TRBV7-7 and TRBJ2-5; D is perhaps TRBD2 (6 bases). Germline lookup yields CDR1 SSHAT and CDR2 FNYEAQ (reference sequence). V lost 4 bases, J lost 4 bases, and 13 bases lay in between. This CDR3 comprises 14 residues. The DNA for the CDR3 is TGTGCCAGCAGCTCCAGCGGGCGGCGAGAGACCCAGTACTTC. Translation gives CASSSSGRRETQYF.

The rearrangement uses TRBV7-8 and TRBJ1-5; D possibly corresponds to TRBD1 (5 bases). V lost 8 bases, J lost 3 bases, and 11 bases lay in between. The CDR3 has 13 residues. From germline, CDR1 is SGHVS and CDR2 FQNEAQ. CDR3 in DNA: TGTGCCAGCCAAGACAGCACCAATCAGCCCCAGCATTTT. As protein: CASQDSTNQPQHF.

The chain uses TRBV24-1 and TRBJ1-5, with 8 nucleotides matching TRBD1. Germline assignment: CDR1 KGHDR and CDR2 SFDVKD. This CDR3 comprises 17 residues. The J segment lost 1 base and the V segment lost 4 bases, leaving 8 bases of the junction unmatched. CDR3 sequence: CATSEDGQGESNQPQHF. In DNA, the CDR3 is TGTGCCACCAGTGAAGATGGACAGGGAGAGAGCAATCAGCCCCAGCATTTT.

This clone was seen only once. The chain uses TRBV9 and TRBJ2-5; perhaps TRBD1 as D (7 bases). The V and J ends lost 3 bases and 2 bases respectively, with 11 bases between them. CDR3 length equals 14 residues. The germline V gene encodes CDR1 SGDLS and CDR2 YYNGEE. The CDR3 sequence: CASSAAGQQETQYF. The CDR3 DNA reads TGTGCCAGCAGCGCGGCGGGACAGCAAGAGACCCAGTACTTC.

The chain carries TRBV2 and TRBJ1-3; D remains ambiguous. Deletions cut 6 bases from V and 0 bases from J, with 12 bases between. Germline CDR1 and CDR2: SNHLY and FYNNEI. This CDR3 is built from 15 residues. The DNA for the CDR3 is TGTGCCAGCAGGAGTGAAGCTAACTCTGGAAACACCATATATTTT. Its translation is CASRSEANSGNTIYF. The full variable domain, rest sourced from reference TRBV2 and TRBJ1-3, is EPEVTQTPSHQVTQMGQEVILRCVPISNHLYFYWYRQILGQKVEFLVSFYNNEISEKSEIFDDQFSVERPDGSNFTLKIRSTKLEDSAMYFCASRSEANSGNTIYFGEGSWLTVV.